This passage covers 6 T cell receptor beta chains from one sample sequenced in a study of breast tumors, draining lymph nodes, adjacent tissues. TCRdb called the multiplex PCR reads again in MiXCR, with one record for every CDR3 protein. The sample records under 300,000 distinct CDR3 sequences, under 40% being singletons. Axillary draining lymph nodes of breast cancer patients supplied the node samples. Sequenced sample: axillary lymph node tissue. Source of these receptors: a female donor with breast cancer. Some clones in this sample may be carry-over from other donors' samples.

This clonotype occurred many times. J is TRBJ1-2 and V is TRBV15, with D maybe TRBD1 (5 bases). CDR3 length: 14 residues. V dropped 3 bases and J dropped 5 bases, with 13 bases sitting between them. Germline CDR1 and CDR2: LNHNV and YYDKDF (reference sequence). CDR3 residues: CATSREPRQYGYTF. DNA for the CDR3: TGTGCCACCAGCAGGGAACCGAGACAGTATGGCTACACCTTC.

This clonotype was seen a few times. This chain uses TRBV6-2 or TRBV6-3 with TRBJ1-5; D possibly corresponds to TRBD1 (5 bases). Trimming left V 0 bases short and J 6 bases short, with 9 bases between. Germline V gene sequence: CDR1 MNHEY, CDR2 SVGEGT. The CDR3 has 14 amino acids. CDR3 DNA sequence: TGTGCCAGCAGTTACTCGGGGGAAGGTCAGCCCCAGCATTTT. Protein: CASSYSGEGQPQHF.

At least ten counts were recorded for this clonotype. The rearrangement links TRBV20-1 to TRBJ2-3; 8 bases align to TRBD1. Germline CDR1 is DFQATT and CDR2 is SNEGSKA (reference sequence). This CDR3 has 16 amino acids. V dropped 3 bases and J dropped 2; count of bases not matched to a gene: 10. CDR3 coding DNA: TGCAGTGCTAGGACAGGGGTTCTACCTTACACAGATACGCAGTATTTT. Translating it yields CSARTGVLPYTDTQYF.

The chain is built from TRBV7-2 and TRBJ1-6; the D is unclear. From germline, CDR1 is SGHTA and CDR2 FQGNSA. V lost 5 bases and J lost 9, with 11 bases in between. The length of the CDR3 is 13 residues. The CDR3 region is CASSVVMGSPLHF. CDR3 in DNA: TGTGCCAGCAGCGTAGTCATGGGTTCACCCCTCCACTTT. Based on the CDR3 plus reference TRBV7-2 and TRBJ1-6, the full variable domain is GAGVSQSPSNKVTEKGKDVELRCDPISGHTALYWYRQSLGQGLEFLIYFQGNSAPDKSGLPSDRFSAERTGGSVSTLTIQRTQQEDSAVYLCASSVVMGSPLHFGNGTRLTVT.

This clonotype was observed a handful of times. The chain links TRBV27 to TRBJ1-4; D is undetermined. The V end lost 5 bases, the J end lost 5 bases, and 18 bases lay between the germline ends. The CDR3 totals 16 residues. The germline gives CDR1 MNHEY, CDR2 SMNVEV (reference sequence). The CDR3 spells CASSPGPWGGNEKLFF. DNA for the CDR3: TGTGCCAGCAGTCCCGGGCCTTGGGGTGGGAATGAAAAACTGTTTTTT.

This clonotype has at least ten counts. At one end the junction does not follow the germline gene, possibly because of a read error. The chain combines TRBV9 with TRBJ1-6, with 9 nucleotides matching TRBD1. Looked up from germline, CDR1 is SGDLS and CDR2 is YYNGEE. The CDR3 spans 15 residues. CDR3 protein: CASSVEGQGNSPPHF. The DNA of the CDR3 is TGTGCCAGCAGCGTAGAGGGACAGGGAAATTCACCCCCCCACTTT.